The 10 T cell receptor beta chains listed next were all sequenced from one sample in a study of T cells in Graves' hyperthyroidism and ophthalmopathy. Amplification of TCR beta CDR3 regions used RNA as the template. When the TCR CDR3 underwent first-round RT-PCR, the HTBI primer set was used. TCRdb reprocessed the multiplex PCR reads with MiXCR, giving one entry per CDR3 protein. The table lists around 300,000 distinct CDR3 sequences, approximately 14% of them singletons. Sequences were obtained from blood. The receptors derive from a woman aged 30 to 39 with Graves' hyperthyroidism.

This clonotype has more than one count but fewer than ten. V is TRBV5-4 and J is TRBJ2-2; 8 positions agree with TRBD2. Per the germline V gene, CDR1 is SGHNT and CDR2 is YYREEE (reference sequence). The CDR3 contains 15 residues. V lost 4 bases to trimming and J lost 7 bases; unmatched junction nucleotides: 9. CDR3 in DNA: TGTGCCAGCAGCGCCCCGGGAGGGCGCGGCGGGGAGCTGTTTTTT. It is translated as CASSAPGGRGGELFF.

The chain employs TRBV5-6 and TRBJ2-7; 8 bases align to TRBD2. This CDR3 spans 13 amino acids. The V segment lost 3 bases and the J segment 5 bases; nucleotides outside the gene matches: 4. Germline values: CDR1 SGHDT, CDR2 YYEEEE. The CDR3, as DNA: TGTGCCAGCAGCTCAGCGGGAGTTAACGAGCAGTACTTC. Translation gives CASSSAGVNEQYF. Drawing the rest from reference TRBV5-6 and TRBJ2-7, the complete variable domain is DAGVTQSPTHLIKTRGQQVTLRCSPKSGHDTVSWYQQALGQGPQFIFQYYEEEERQRGNFPDRFSGHQFPNYSSELNVNALLLGDSALYLCASSSAGVNEQYFGPGTRLTVT.

This clonotype appeared a single time. The chain uses TRBV27 and TRBJ2-1, with TRBD2 identical over 9 bases. Germline V gene lookup returns CDR1 MNHEY and CDR2 SMNVEV (reference sequence). The CDR3 is 14 residues long. V trimming: 6 bases; J trimming: 9 bases; junction bases outside the gene matches: 9. CDR3 amino acids: CASRSSSGRAEQFF. DNA of the CDR3: TGTGCCAGCAGGTCAAGTAGCGGGAGAGCTGAGCAGTTCTTC.

This clonotype was picked up many times. The gene calls are TRBV28 and TRBJ2-1; 12 bases are shared with TRBD2. J lost 6 bases, V lost 7 bases, and 13 bases had no gene match. CDR1 MDHEN and CDR2 SYDVKM come from the germline V gene. The CDR3 consists of 17 residues. In nucleotides, the CDR3 is TGTGCCAGCACCGCGACTAGCGGGAGTAATTTTGTCAATGAGCAGTTCTTC. Its translation: CASTATSGSNFVNEQFF.

This clonotype was counted at least ten times. The genes are TRBV27 and TRBJ2-1, with 9 bases matching TRBD2. V was pared by 5 bases and J by 8 bases, with 10 bases of the junction left unmatched. CDR1 MNHEY and CDR2 SMNVEV come from the germline V gene (reference sequence). The CDR3 is made up of 15 amino acids. The CDR3 loop reads CASSTLAGRLDEQFF. Written as DNA, the CDR3 is TGTGCCAGCAGTACCCTAGCGGGAAGGCTGGATGAGCAGTTCTTC.

The sample holds many counts of this clonotype. The rearrangement joins TRBV29-1 to TRBJ2-1, with TRBD1 identical over 12 bases. The CDR3 is 12 amino acids. Germline trimming cut 7 bases from V and 7 bases from J; bases unmatched to any gene: 2. The germline V gene has CDR1 SQVTM and CDR2 ANQGSEA. CDR3 in amino acids: CSGDRGLNEQFF. The CDR3, as DNA: TGCAGCGGGGACAGGGGGCTAAATGAGCAGTTCTTC.

There are many counts of this clonotype. J is TRBJ1-4 and V is TRBV12-3 or TRBV12-4, with D unresolved. This CDR3 comprises 13 residues. V was pared by 1 base and J by 8 bases, with 8 bases between. The CDR3, as DNA: TGTGCCAGCAGTTTAGGGTTGTTCGAAAAACTGTTTTTT. It encodes CASSLGLFEKLFF.

This clonotype came up a few times. The chain has TRBV7-8 and TRBJ1-4; D ambiguous. In germline, CDR1 is SGHVS, CDR2 FQNEAQ. This CDR3 region has 17 residues. Deletions cut 2 bases from V and 0 bases from J, with 13 bases between. The CDR3 nucleotides read TGTGCCAGCAGCTTAAAACAAGCTACTGCAACTAATGAAAAACTGTTTTTT. The encoded protein is CASSLKQATATNEKLFF.

This clonotype has more than one count but fewer than ten. This chain uses TRBV6-5 with TRBJ2-7, with 7 bases matching TRBD2. CDR1 and CDR2 (germline): MNHEY, SVGAGI. V lost 0 bases, J lost 7 bases, and 6 bases stayed unmatched. The CDR3 consists of 14 residues. CDR3 nucleotides: TGTGCCAGCAGTTACTCTGCGGGAGCCCTAGAGCAGTACTTC. This sequence encodes CASSYSAGALEQYF.

V gene TRBV19 combines with J gene TRBJ2-2; D remains ambiguous. V dropped 3 bases and J dropped 2 bases, with 7 bases sitting between them. This CDR3 comprises 14 residues. Germline CDR1 reads LNHDA; CDR2 reads SQIVND (reference sequence). CDR3 nucleotides: TGTGCCAGTAGTATGGGCCTCAACACCGGGGAGCTGTTTTTT. It specifies CASSMGLNTGELFF.